These T cell receptor beta chains were read from a single sample in a study of human T cells and chemical hapten exposure. Using its own MiXCR run on the RACE reads, TCRdb lists one record per CDR3 protein. The sample carries 340,000 or so distinct CDR3 sequences, under 8% recorded once. This material consisted of whole blood, taken in connection with sensitization to the hapten diphenylcyclopropenone (DPC). The receptors here all came from a woman between 18 and 29 years old with alopecia areata. Some clones in this sample may be carry-over from other donors' samples. The CDR3 runs from the conserved cysteine through the conserved F or W. D genes are given only for firm matches. Part of the rows lack a size; the others show once, few, many or a class for expanded clones.

v_gene: TRBV7-2; d_gene: NA; j_gene: TRBJ1-4; abundance: many; CDR3nt: TGTGCCAGCAGCTTAGGGTTGCTCCCCGTCCTCCGTAATGAAAAACTGTTTTTT; CDR3aa: CASSLGLLPVLRNEKLFF
v_gene: TRBV6-2/TRBV6-3; d_gene: NA; j_gene: TRBJ2-7; abundance: NA; CDR3nt: TGTGCCAGCAGCCAGGACACTCACCCCTACGAGCAGTACTTC; CDR3aa: CASSQDTHPYEQYF
v_gene: TRBV28; d_gene: NA; j_gene: TRBJ2-7; abundance: NA; CDR3nt: TGTGCCAGCAGTTTATTAGTCGAGCAGTACTTC; CDR3aa: CASSLLVEQYF
v_gene: TRBV20-1; d_gene: TRBD1; j_gene: TRBJ2-7; abundance: many; CDR3nt: TGCAGTGCTCCCGTGGCAGGGGGCGCTTTATCCCACGAGCAGTACTTC; CDR3aa: CSAPVAGGALSHEQYF
v_gene: TRBV12-3/TRBV12-4; d_gene: NA; j_gene: TRBJ1-5; abundance: NA; CDR3nt: TGTGCCAGCAGTTTTCAGGGGAGGCCCCAGCATTTT; CDR3aa: CASSFQGRPQHF
v_gene: TRBV7-3; d_gene: NA; j_gene: TRBJ2-2; abundance: NA; CDR3nt: TGTGCCAGCAGCAACGCCGGGACCAGGTCCGGGGAGCTGTTTTTT; CDR3aa: CASSNAGTRSGELFF
v_gene: TRBV10-3; d_gene: TRBD2; j_gene: TRBJ2-7; abundance: few; CDR3nt: TGTGCCATCAGTGAGCAGCGGGGGCCTGCCTACGAGCAGTACTTC; CDR3aa: CAISEQRGPAYEQYF
v_gene: TRBV7-9; d_gene: NA; j_gene: TRBJ2-7; abundance: few; CDR3nt: TGTGCCAGCAGCGCAGAAACCTACGAGCAGTACTTC; CDR3aa: CASSAETYEQYF
v_gene: TRBV27; d_gene: TRBD1; j_gene: TRBJ2-6; abundance: NA; CDR3nt: TGTGCCAGCAGTTTCCTTGGGGACAGTAATGGGTACGTCCTGACTTTC; CDR3aa: CASSFLGDSNGYVLTF
v_gene: TRBV6-1; d_gene: TRBD1; j_gene: TRBJ1-2; abundance: NA; CDR3nt: TGTGCCAGCACTCTCAACAGGGGGTTGGACTACACCTTC; CDR3aa: CASTLNRGLDYTF
v_gene: TRBV5-3; d_gene: TRBD1; j_gene: TRBJ1-5; abundance: NA; CDR3nt: TGTGCCAGAAGCTTAAAAAACAGGACAGGGTATCAGCCCCAGCATTTT; CDR3aa: CARSLKNRTGYQPQHF
v_gene: TRBV4-3; d_gene: TRBD1; j_gene: TRBJ2-7; abundance: many; CDR3nt: TGCGCCAGCAGCCAAGGACAGGGCGGCGAGCAGTACTTC; CDR3aa: CASSQGQGGEQYF
v_gene: TRBV9; d_gene: TRBD1; j_gene: TRBJ1-1; abundance: few; CDR3nt: TGTGCCAGCAGCCGGGGACAGATGAACACTGAAGCTTTCTTT; CDR3aa: CASSRGQMNTEAFF
v_gene: TRBV20-1; d_gene: NA; j_gene: TRBJ2-7; abundance: few; CDR3nt: TGCAGTGCTAGTGAAGGACTGCCCTACGAGCAGTACTTC; CDR3aa: CSASEGLPYEQYF
v_gene: TRBV7-2; d_gene: NA; j_gene: TRBJ2-3; abundance: many; CDR3nt: TGTGCCAGCAGCTTACCCCAAAGTACGCAGTATTTT; CDR3aa: CASSLPQSTQYF
v_gene: TRBV6-5; d_gene: TRBD1; j_gene: TRBJ2-2; abundance: many; CDR3nt: TGTGCCAGCACCTTGACAGGGCCCACCGGGGAGCTGTTTTTT; CDR3aa: CASTLTGPTGELFF
v_gene: TRBV6-6; d_gene: NA; j_gene: TRBJ2-3; abundance: NA; CDR3nt: TGTGCCAGCAGTTACGTGGGGGGCGGCACAGATACGCAGTATTTT; CDR3aa: CASSYVGGGTDTQYF
v_gene: TRBV7-9; d_gene: TRBD1; j_gene: TRBJ1-1; abundance: many; CDR3nt: TGTGCCAGCAGCTTCCCCAGGGGGACAGGGAATGGGAACACTGAAGCTTTCTTT; CDR3aa: CASSFPRGTGNGNTEAFF
v_gene: TRBV13; d_gene: NA; j_gene: TRBJ1-2; abundance: few; CDR3nt: TGTGCCAGCAGCCCACAAAGTGGGACCTACCAATGGGCTGGCTACACCTTC; CDR3aa: CASSPQSGTYQWAGYTF
v_gene: TRBV6-2/TRBV6-3; d_gene: NA; j_gene: TRBJ2-1; abundance: NA; CDR3nt: TGTGCCAGCAGTTACTCTGCCGTCAACAATGAGCAGTTCTTC; CDR3aa: CASSYSAVNNEQFF
v_gene: TRBV11-2; d_gene: NA; j_gene: TRBJ2-3; abundance: NA; CDR3nt: TGTGCCAGCAGCTTTAGGGCGGGGAGACCTAGCACAGATACGCAGTATTTT; CDR3aa: CASSFRAGRPSTDTQYF
v_gene: TRBV7-8; d_gene: NA; j_gene: TRBJ2-7; abundance: few; CDR3nt: TGTGCCAGCAGCTTACTAGGGCCCGAGCAGTACTTC; CDR3aa: CASSLLGPEQYF
v_gene: TRBV13; d_gene: NA; j_gene: TRBJ2-6; abundance: many; CDR3nt: TGTGCCAGCAGTTACTTTCCCCAAGCTCTTGGCTCTGGGGCCAACGTCCTGACTTTC; CDR3aa: CASSYFPQALGSGANVLTF
v_gene: TRBV5-1; d_gene: TRBD2; j_gene: TRBJ2-5; abundance: many; CDR3nt: TGCGCCAGCAGTCCTTCTAGCGGGTACCAAGAGACCCAGTACTTC; CDR3aa: CASSPSSGYQETQYF
v_gene: TRBV28; d_gene: TRBD2; j_gene: TRBJ2-5; abundance: NA; CDR3nt: TGTGCCAGCAGTTTTGCTAGCGGGGCATGGTACCAAGAGACCCAGTACTTC; CDR3aa: CASSFASGAWYQETQYF
v_gene: TRBV19; d_gene: TRBD1; j_gene: TRBJ1-5; abundance: NA; CDR3nt: TGTGCCAGTAGTATAATCGGGGGACAGGGAAGCAATCAGCCCCAGCATTTT; CDR3aa: CASSIIGGQGSNQPQHF
v_gene: TRBV6-2/TRBV6-3; d_gene: NA; j_gene: TRBJ1-1; abundance: few; CDR3nt: TGTGCCAGCAGCCGCCCCCGCACAGACGAAGCTTTCTTT; CDR3aa: CASSRPRTDEAFF
v_gene: TRBV9; d_gene: NA; j_gene: TRBJ1-1; abundance: few; CDR3nt: TGTGCCAGCATGAGTACTGGAAACACTGAAGCTTTCTTT; CDR3aa: CASMSTGNTEAFF
v_gene: TRBV15; d_gene: TRBD1; j_gene: TRBJ2-5; abundance: many; CDR3nt: TGTGCCACCAGCAGAGGGGACAGGGGGCAGGAGACCCAGTACTTC; CDR3aa: CATSRGDRGQETQYF
v_gene: TRBV7-8; d_gene: NA; j_gene: TRBJ1-4; abundance: few; CDR3nt: TGTGCCAGCAGCTTAGACAGGACTGAAAAACTGTTTTTT; CDR3aa: CASSLDRTEKLFF
v_gene: TRBV6-1; d_gene: NA; j_gene: TRBJ2-5; abundance: many; CDR3nt: TGTGCCAGCAGTTTACCAGAAACGACCCAGTACTTC; CDR3aa: CASSLPETTQYF
v_gene: TRBV29-1; d_gene: NA; j_gene: TRBJ1-4; abundance: few; CDR3nt: TGCAGCGTTGCGGAACTCTCTGAAAAACTGTTTTTT; CDR3aa: CSVAELSEKLFF
v_gene: TRBV7-2; d_gene: TRBD1; j_gene: TRBJ2-2; abundance: few; CDR3nt: TGTGCCAGCAGCCAAACGACAGGGAATCCTCACGGGGAGCTGTTTTTT; CDR3aa: CASSQTTGNPHGELFF
v_gene: TRBV20-1; d_gene: NA; j_gene: TRBJ1-5; abundance: many; CDR3nt: TGCAGTGCTAGGGGGATGGGTCCCCAGCATTTT; CDR3aa: CSARGMGPQHF
v_gene: TRBV12-3/TRBV12-4; d_gene: TRBD2; j_gene: TRBJ2-1; abundance: many; CDR3nt: TGTGCCAGCAGTTTAAGGTCAGCTAGCGGCAGGGATGAGCAGTTCTTC; CDR3aa: CASSLRSASGRDEQFF
v_gene: TRBV5-4; d_gene: NA; j_gene: TRBJ2-5; abundance: once; CDR3nt: TGTGCCAGCAGTCAAGGGATAGGGGAGACCCAGTACTTC; CDR3aa: CASSQGIGETQYF
v_gene: TRBV20-1; d_gene: NA; j_gene: TRBJ1-2; abundance: few; CDR3nt: TGCAGTGCTAGAGGTCAGGACGTCTATGGCTACACCTTC; CDR3aa: CSARGQDVYGYTF
v_gene: TRBV11-2; d_gene: TRBD1; j_gene: TRBJ1-3; abundance: NA; CDR3nt: TGTGCCAGCAGCTGGGGACAGGGTTTGGCCAGAAACACCATATATTTT; CDR3aa: CASSWGQGLARNTIYF
v_gene: TRBV28; d_gene: TRBD2; j_gene: TRBJ2-1; abundance: few; CDR3nt: TGTGCCAGCAGCCCTCCGACTAGCGGGGCATACAATGAGCAGTTCTTC; CDR3aa: CASSPPTSGAYNEQFF
v_gene: TRBV4-3; d_gene: TRBD1; j_gene: TRBJ1-2; abundance: few; CDR3nt: TGCGCCAGCAGCCCGACAGGGGCTAAATTTAACTATGGCTACACCTTC; CDR3aa: CASSPTGAKFNYGYTF
v_gene: TRBV4-2; d_gene: TRBD2; j_gene: TRBJ2-1; abundance: few; CDR3nt: TGTGCCAGCAGCCAAGGCCTTAGCGGGGGGGCTCGGTTCTTC; CDR3aa: CASSQGLSGGARFF
v_gene: TRBV5-1; d_gene: TRBD1; j_gene: TRBJ1-2; abundance: many; CDR3nt: TGCGCCAGCAGCCCACAGGGGCCCGCATCCTATGGCTACACCTTC; CDR3aa: CASSPQGPASYGYTF
v_gene: TRBV6-5; d_gene: NA; j_gene: TRBJ1-2; abundance: few; CDR3nt: TGTGCCAGCAGTTACTCCAGGACGGATAACTATGGCTACACCTTC; CDR3aa: CASSYSRTDNYGYTF
v_gene: TRBV15; d_gene: TRBD2; j_gene: TRBJ2-5; abundance: many; CDR3nt: TGTGCCACCAGCAGAGATAGGGAGGGGACCGAAGAGACCCAGTACTTC; CDR3aa: CATSRDREGTEETQYF
v_gene: TRBV6-1; d_gene: NA; j_gene: TRBJ1-3; abundance: NA; CDR3nt: TGTGCCAGCCGAAGCCAAGCTGCTGGAAACACCATATATTTT; CDR3aa: CASRSQAAGNTIYF
v_gene: TRBV29-1; d_gene: NA; j_gene: TRBJ2-7; abundance: NA; CDR3nt: TGCAGCGTCGGTACAGTGAGAACCTACGAGCAGTACTTC; CDR3aa: CSVGTVRTYEQYF
v_gene: TRBV6-2/TRBV6-3; d_gene: NA; j_gene: TRBJ1-6; abundance: NA; CDR3nt: TGTGCCAGCAACCAACAGGGCTCGAATTCACCCCTCCACTTT; CDR3aa: CASNQQGSNSPLHF
v_gene: TRBV6-2/TRBV6-3; d_gene: NA; j_gene: TRBJ2-3; abundance: NA; CDR3nt: TGTGCCAGCAGTTACGGGCAGGATAGCACAGATACGCAGTATTTT; CDR3aa: CASSYGQDSTDTQYF
v_gene: TRBV5-1; d_gene: NA; j_gene: TRBJ1-2; abundance: few; CDR3nt: TGCGCCAGCAGCTTGGGGCCAGGGGACTATGGCTACACCTTC; CDR3aa: CASSLGPGDYGYTF
v_gene: TRBV5-5; d_gene: NA; j_gene: TRBJ2-3; abundance: many; CDR3nt: TGTGCCAGCAGCCCGGACTGGACTAGCACAGATACGCAGTATTTT; CDR3aa: CASSPDWTSTDTQYF
v_gene: TRBV4-3; d_gene: NA; j_gene: TRBJ1-1; abundance: few; CDR3nt: TGCGCCAGCAGCCAAGCCCAGAGGAACACTGAAGCTTTCTTT; CDR3aa: CASSQAQRNTEAFF
v_gene: TRBV6-2/TRBV6-3; d_gene: TRBD1; j_gene: TRBJ2-7; abundance: few; CDR3nt: TGTGCCAGCAGGAGGTCAGGGGGCGACGAGCAGTACTTC; CDR3aa: CASRRSGGDEQYF